Listed below are T cell receptor beta chains from one sample, sequenced in a study of cytomegalovirus exposure and HLA in healthy donors. This table comes from immunoSEQ multiplex PCR, and its TCRdb copy is limited to in-frame clones, with some not included. Of approximately 130,000 clones listed, about 81% are singletons. Sequenced input: PBMCs. The receptors derive from a woman in her 40s in good health and CMV-seropositive. The CDR3 runs from the conserved cysteine through the conserved F or W. A D gene is named only where the DNA matches it firmly. For some rows the clone size is stated as once, few or many, or as a class when expanded; others skip it.

TRBJ1-2 TRBV6-1 TRBD1 - CASIPVGTGTYGYTF TGTGCCAGCATTCCCGTTGGGACAGGTACTTATGGCTACACCTTC
TRBJ2-5 TRBV28 - - CASSPYQGGERETQYF TGTGCCAGCAGTCCCTACCAAGGGGGGGAGCGAGAGACCCAGTACTTC
TRBJ2-2 TRBV5-6 - - CASSTTVSTGELFF TGTGCCAGCAGCACGACAGTTTCCACCGGGGAGCTGTTTTTT
TRBJ2-5 TRBV6-1 TRBD1 - CASSGTGQETQYF TGTGCCAGCAGTGGGACAGGGCAGGAGACCCAGTACTTC
TRBJ2-1 TRBV4-3 - few CASSQETPFDNEQFF TGCGCCAGCAGCCAAGAAACTCCTTTCGACAATGAGCAGTTCTTC
TRBJ2-7 TRBV28 - once CASNNRVDEQYF TGTGCCAGCAATAACAGGGTCGACGAGCAGTACTTC
TRBJ2-7 TRBV7-3 - - CASSLQSYEQYF TGTGCCAGCAGCTTACAGTCCTACGAGCAGTACTTC
TRBJ2-1 TRBV4-3 TRBD1 - CASSQEYRGLGYEQFF TGCGCCAGCAGCCAAGAATACAGGGGTCTCGGCTATGAGCAGTTCTTC
TRBJ2-1 TRBV7-6 - - CASSLAAGAYNEQFF TGTGCCAGCAGCTTAGCTGCGGGCGCCTACAATGAGCAGTTCTTC
TRBJ1-4 TRBV18 TRBD1 - CASRGQGAQLFF TGTGCCAGCCGCGGACAGGGGGCTCAACTGTTTTTT
TRBJ2-3 TRBV7-2 - - CASSLADLDTQYF TGTGCCAGCAGCTTAGCCGACTTAGATACGCAGTATTTT